This TCR beta chain was obtained from a study of blood T cell repertoires in COVID-19. The overall study: Both acute and convalescent COVID-19 samples were obtained from the United States, Italy and Spain.

The V end was cut by 2 bases, the J end by 6 bases, with 14 bases between. The CDR3 extends over 15 amino acids. In germline, CDR1 is LGHDT, CDR2 YNNKEL (reference sequence). Original processing methods: Reference gene primers were amplified, and this amplification served to estimate nucleated cell counts. The protocol was immunoSEQ multiplex PCR, while the TCRdb copy is restricted to in-frame clones and leaves out a portion. D and trimming were read from the DNA, whereas the V and J calls and clone size are those reported in that table. Among approximately 200,000 clones listed, roughly 84% were seen once.

Sequencing was done on a sample of PBMCs or T cells enriched from blood (not recorded which). This receptor was taken from a man aged 25-45 years in a cohort exposed to, infected with or recovered from COVID-19 (not recorded which). This chain connects TRBV3-1 (or the pseudogene TRBV3-2) to TRBJ2-1, with a weak D call TRBD1 (5 bases). CDR3 in DNA: TGTGCCAGCAGCCAACCCTACAGGTCTCCCAATGAGCAGTTCTTC. This translates into CASSQPYRSPNEQFF.